Listed below are T cell receptor beta chains from one sample, sequenced in a study of T cell changes during pregnancy in multiple sclerosis. Sequenced by immunoSEQ multiplex PCR; TCRdb stores in-frame clones only, minus some. The data show approximately 99,000 clones, roughly 92% seen once. Sample: peripheral blood, taken after pregnancy. The receptors come from a female donor with multiple sclerosis, enrolled in a pregnancy study. The CDR3 runs from the conserved cysteine through the conserved F or W. D genes are given only for firm matches. The listing skips clone size in some rows; elsewhere it reads once, few, many or a size class.

j_call | v_call | d_call | clone_size | cdr3_nt | cdr3_aa
TRBJ1-2 | TRBV19 | NA | NA | TGTGCCAGCGCCCTCTCGGGTATGAGAGGCTACACCTTC | CASALSGMRGYTF
TRBJ2-3 | TRBV11-2 | NA | NA | TGTGCCAGCAGCTTCAGTATAACCACAGATACGCAGTATTTT | CASSFSITTDTQYF
TRBJ1-2 | TRBV10-3 | NA | NA | TGTGCCATCAGAGACCCAGGGGTCAACTATGGCTACACCTTC | CAIRDPGVNYGYTF
TRBJ2-3 | TRBV9 | NA | once | TGTGCCAGCAGCGTAGCTCCAGGTACAGATACGCAGTATTTT | CASSVAPGTDTQYF
TRBJ2-5 | TRBV23-1 | TRBD2 | NA | TGCGCCAGCAGTCACTACCTACCAAGACTAGCGGGAGATAGAGAGACCCAGTACTTC | CASSHYLPRLAGDRETQYF
TRBJ2-1 | TRBV7-8 | TRBD2 | NA | TGTGCCAGCAGCTTAGGGGGCCCCGGGACTAGCGGGAGGCCTTACAATGAGCAGTTCTTC | CASSLGGPGTSGRPYNEQFF
TRBJ2-2 | TRBV25-1 | NA | once | TGTGCCAGCAGTGAATTTGGCCGAGGGCAGGACACCGGGGAGCTGTTTTTT | CASSEFGRGQDTGELFF
TRBJ1-1 | TRBV28 | TRBD1 | NA | TGTGCCAGCAGTTTATATGGGGGGGGACAGGGCTGGGGGAACACTGAAGCTTTCTTT | CASSLYGGGQGWGNTEAFF
TRBJ1-2 | TRBV27 | NA | NA | TGTGCCAGCAGTTCACCCCTTACAGGGACCCATGGCTACACCTTC | CASSSPLTGTHGYTF
TRBJ1-1 | TRBV5-6 | NA | NA | TGTGCCAGCAGCCTAACAGGTAACACTGAAGCTTTCTTT | CASSLTGNTEAFF
TRBJ2-7 | TRBV4-1 | NA | NA | TGCGCCAGCAGCCACCGGGACACTACCTACGAGCAGTACTTC | CASSHRDTTYEQYF
TRBJ2-3 | TRBV21-1 | NA | NA | TGTGCCAGCAGCCCCCCACGGGGAATAACGACAGATACGCAGTATTTT | CASSPPRGITTDTQYF
TRBJ2-1 | TRBV15 | TRBD2 | NA | TGTGCCACCAGCTCTACTAGCGGGAGTCAGTTCTTC | CATSSTSGSQFF
TRBJ1-4 | TRBV28 | TRBD1 | NA | TGTGCCAGCAGTGGGGGACAGGTTAACAATGAAAAACTGTTTTTT | CASSGGQVNNEKLFF
TRBJ2-1 | TRBV11-3 | TRBD2 | NA | TGTGCCAGCAGCGGGGGACTAGCGGGGGGCAATGAGCAGTTCTTC | CASSGGLAGGNEQFF
TRBJ1-1 | TRBV19 | NA | NA | TGTGCCAGTAGTCCACCGACAGGCAGGAGCACTGAAGCTTTCTTT | CASSPPTGRSTEAFF
TRBJ1-5 | TRBV7-9 | NA | NA | TGTGCCAGCAGCCCGGGGGGCAATCAGCCCCAGCATTTT | CASSPGGNQPQHF
TRBJ2-7 | TRBV5-5 | NA | NA | TGTGCCAGCAGCTCACGTGAGGACAGCTCCTACGAGCAGTACTTC | CASSSREDSSYEQYF
TRBJ1-1 | TRBV5-1 | TRBD1 | NA | TGCGCCAGCAGCTTAATCTACAGGGGGCGCACTGAAGCTTTCTTT | CASSLIYRGRTEAFF
TRBJ2-7 | TRBV2 | NA | NA | TGTGCCAGCAAGGGGGAACTTTTTAATTACGAGCAGTACTTC | CASKGELFNYEQYF
TRBJ2-2 | TRBV4-1 | TRBD2 | NA | TGCGCCAGCAGCCAGCTAGCGGGGCTCGAGGGTAGCACCGGGGAGCTGTTTTTT | CASSQLAGLEGSTGELFF
TRBJ2-3 | TRBV7-2 | TRBD1 | NA | TGTGCCAGCAGCTTAGCGGGAATTACCGGGACAGGGGGAATAGATACGCAGTATTTT | CASSLAGITGTGGIDTQYF
TRBJ1-4 | TRBV5-1 | NA | NA | TGCGCCAGCACTACCCTGGGACAACTGCACGAAAAACTGTTTTTT | CASTTLGQLHEKLFF
TRBJ2-7 | TRBV7-2 | TRBD1 | NA | TGTGCCAGCAGTCGCGGGACAGGGACCTACGAGCAGTACTTC | CASSRGTGTYEQYF